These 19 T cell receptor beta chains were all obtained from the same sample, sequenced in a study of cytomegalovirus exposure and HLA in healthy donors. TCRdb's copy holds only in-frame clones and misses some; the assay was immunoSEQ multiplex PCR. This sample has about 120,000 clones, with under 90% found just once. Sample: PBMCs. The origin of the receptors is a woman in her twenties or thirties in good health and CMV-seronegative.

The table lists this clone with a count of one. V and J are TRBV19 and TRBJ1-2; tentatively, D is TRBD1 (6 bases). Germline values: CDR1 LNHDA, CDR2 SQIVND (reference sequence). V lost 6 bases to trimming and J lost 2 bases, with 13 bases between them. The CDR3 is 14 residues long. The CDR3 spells CASRLTGLNYGYTF. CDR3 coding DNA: TGTGCCAGTAGGTTGACAGGACTCAACTATGGCTACACCTTC.

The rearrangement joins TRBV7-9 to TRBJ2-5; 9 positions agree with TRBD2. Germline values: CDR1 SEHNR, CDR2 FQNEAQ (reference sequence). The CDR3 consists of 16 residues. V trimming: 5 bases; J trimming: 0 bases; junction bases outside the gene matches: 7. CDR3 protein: CASSTGRGGNQETQYF. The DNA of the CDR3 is TGTGCCAGCAGCACTGGGCGGGGGGGCAACCAAGAGACCCAGTACTTC.

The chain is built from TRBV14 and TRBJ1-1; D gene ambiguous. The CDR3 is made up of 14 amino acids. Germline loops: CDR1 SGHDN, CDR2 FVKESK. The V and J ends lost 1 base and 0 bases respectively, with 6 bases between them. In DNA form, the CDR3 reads TGTGCCAGCAGCCAAGTCAGAATGAACACTGAAGCTTTCTTT. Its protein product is CASSQVRMNTEAFF.

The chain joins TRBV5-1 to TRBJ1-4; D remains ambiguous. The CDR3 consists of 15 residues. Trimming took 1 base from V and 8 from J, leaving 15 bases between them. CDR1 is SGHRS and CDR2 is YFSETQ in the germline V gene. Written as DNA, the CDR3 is TGCGCCAGCAGCTTGCTGGGAACTGCGGGGGAAAAACTGTTTTTT. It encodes CASSLLGTAGEKLFF.

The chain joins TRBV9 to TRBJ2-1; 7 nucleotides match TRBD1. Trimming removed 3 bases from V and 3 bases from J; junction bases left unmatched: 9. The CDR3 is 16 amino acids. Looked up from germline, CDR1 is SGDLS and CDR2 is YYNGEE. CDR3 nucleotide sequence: TGTGCCAGCAGCGCCCGGACAGGAAGAGGCTACAATGAGCAGTTCTTC. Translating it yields CASSARTGRGYNEQFF.

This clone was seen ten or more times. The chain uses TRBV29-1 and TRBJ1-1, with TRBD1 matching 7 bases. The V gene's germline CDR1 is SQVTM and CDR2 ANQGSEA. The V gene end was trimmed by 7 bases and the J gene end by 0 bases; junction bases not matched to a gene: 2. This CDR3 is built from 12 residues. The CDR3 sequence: CSATGLNTEAFF. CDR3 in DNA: TGCAGCGCGACAGGGTTGAACACTGAAGCTTTCTTT.

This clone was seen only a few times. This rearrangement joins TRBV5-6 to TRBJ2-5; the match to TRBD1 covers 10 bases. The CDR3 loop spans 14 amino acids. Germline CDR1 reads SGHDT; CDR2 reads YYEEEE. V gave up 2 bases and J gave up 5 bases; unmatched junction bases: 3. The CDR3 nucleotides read TGTGCCAGCAGCTTCGGACAGGGGGTGGAGACCCAGTACTTC. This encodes CASSFGQGVETQYF.

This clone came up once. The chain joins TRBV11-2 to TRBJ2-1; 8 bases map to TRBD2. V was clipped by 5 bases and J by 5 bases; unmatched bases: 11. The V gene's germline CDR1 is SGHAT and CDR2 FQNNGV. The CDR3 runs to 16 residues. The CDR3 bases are TGTGCCAGCAGCCCCTCCTTCGCACTAGCGGACAATGAGCAGTTCTTC. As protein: CASSPSFALADNEQFF.

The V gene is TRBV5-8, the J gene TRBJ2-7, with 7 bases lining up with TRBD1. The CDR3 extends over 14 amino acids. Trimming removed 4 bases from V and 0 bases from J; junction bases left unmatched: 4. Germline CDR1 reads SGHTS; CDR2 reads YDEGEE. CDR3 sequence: CASSARQGSYEQYF. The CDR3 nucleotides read TGTGCCAGCAGCGCGCGACAGGGCTCCTACGAGCAGTACTTC.

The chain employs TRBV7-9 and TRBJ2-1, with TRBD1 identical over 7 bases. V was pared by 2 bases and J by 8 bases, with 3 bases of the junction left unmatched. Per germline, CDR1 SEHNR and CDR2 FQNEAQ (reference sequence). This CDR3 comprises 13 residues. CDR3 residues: CASSLLGGDEQFF. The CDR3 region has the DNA TGTGCCAGCAGCTTACTAGGGGGCGATGAGCAGTTCTTC.

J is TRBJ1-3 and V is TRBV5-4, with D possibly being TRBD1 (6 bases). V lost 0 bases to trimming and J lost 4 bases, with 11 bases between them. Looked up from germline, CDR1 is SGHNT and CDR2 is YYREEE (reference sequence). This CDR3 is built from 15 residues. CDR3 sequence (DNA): TGTGCCAGCAGCTTGGACAGGGCTAGAGGAAACACCATATATTTT. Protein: CASSLDRARGNTIYF.

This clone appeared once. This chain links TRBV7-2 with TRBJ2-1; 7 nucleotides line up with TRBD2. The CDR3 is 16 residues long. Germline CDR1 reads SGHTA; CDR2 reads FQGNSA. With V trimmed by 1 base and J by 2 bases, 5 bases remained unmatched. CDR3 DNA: TGTGCCAGCAGCTTAGGTAAGGGACTACCCTACAATGAGCAGTTCTTC. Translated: CASSLGKGLPYNEQFF.

For the CDR3, the DNA is TGTGCCAGCAGCTTAGGTTCGGGCACAGATACGCAGTATTTT. Translated: CASSLGSGTDTQYF. The rearrangement links TRBV7-9 to TRBJ2-3; D uncertain. Germline assignment: CDR1 SEHNR and CDR2 FQNEAQ (reference sequence). CDR3 length: 14 residues. Trimming removed 1 base at V and 1 base at J, with 6 bases between.

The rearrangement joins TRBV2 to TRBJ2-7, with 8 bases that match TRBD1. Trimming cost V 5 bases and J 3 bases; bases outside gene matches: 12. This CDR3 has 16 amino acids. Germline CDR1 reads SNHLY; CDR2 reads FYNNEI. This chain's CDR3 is CASSRAQDRVSYEQYF. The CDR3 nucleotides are TGTGCCAGCAGTCGCGCCCAGGACAGGGTAAGCTACGAGCAGTACTTC.

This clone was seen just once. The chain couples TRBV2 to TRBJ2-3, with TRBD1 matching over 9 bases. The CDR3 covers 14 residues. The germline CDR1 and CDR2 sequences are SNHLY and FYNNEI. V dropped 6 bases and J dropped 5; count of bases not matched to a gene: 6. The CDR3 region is CASSADRGEDTQYF. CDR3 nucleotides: TGTGCCAGCAGCGCGGACAGGGGAGAAGATACGCAGTATTTT.

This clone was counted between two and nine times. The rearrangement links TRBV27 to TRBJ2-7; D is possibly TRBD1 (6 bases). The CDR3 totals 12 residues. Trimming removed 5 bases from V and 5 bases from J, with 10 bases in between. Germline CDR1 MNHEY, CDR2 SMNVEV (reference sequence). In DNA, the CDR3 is TGTGCCAGCAGTAACAGGGAGCACGAGCAGTACTTC. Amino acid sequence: CASSNREHEQYF.

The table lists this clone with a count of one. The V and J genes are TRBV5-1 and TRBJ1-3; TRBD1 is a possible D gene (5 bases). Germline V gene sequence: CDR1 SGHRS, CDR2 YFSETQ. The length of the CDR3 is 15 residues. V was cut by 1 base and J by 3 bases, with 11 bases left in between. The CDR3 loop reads CASSLRQGLGNTIYF. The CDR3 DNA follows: TGCGCCAGCAGCTTGAGGCAGGGCCTTGGAAACACCATATATTTT.

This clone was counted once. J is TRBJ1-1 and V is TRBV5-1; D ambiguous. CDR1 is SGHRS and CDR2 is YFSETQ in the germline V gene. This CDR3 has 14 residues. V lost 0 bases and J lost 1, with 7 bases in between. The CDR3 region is CASSLDIANTEAFF. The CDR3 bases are TGCGCCAGCAGCTTGGACATTGCGAACACTGAAGCTTTCTTT. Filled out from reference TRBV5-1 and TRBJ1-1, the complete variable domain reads KAGVTQTPRYLIKTRGQQVTLSCSPISGHRSVSWYQQTPGQGLQFLFEYFSETQRNKGNFPGRFSGRQFSNSRSEMNVSTLELGDSALYLCASSLDIANTEAFFGQGTRLTVV.

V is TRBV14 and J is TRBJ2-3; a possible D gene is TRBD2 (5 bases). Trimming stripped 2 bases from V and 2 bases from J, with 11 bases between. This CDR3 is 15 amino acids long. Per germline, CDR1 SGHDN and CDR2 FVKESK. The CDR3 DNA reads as TGTGCCAGCAGCCAACGACTACCTGACACAGATACGCAGTATTTT. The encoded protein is CASSQRLPDTDTQYF.